This T cell receptor (beta chain) comes out of a study of human versus mouse CDR3 diversity and MHC coevolution. Study-wide context: immunoSEQ was reported to reach one in 200,000 T cells sensitivity. Valid reads per sample ranged from about 0.6 x 10^7 to 1.7 x 10^7. Study outcomes and limitations: Among all groups, two of three human donors showed least clonal inequality.

V was pared by 4 bases and J by 0 bases, with 2 bases of the junction left unmatched. CDR1 LNHDA and CDR2 SQIVND come from the germline V gene (reference sequence). This CDR3 has 15 amino acids. This table comes from immunoSEQ multiplex PCR, and its TCRdb copy is limited to in-frame clones, with some not included. The profile shows tens of thousands of clones, roughly 93% of them singletons. This clone came up once. Its target is unknown. Sequencing was carried out using naive CD4+ T cells from blood. Subset specified: CD45RO-negative CD62L-positive naive CD4 T cells. The V and J genes are TRBV19 and TRBJ1-4, with TRBD1 matching 7 bases. The TCR comes from a person aged 60 to 70 in good health. As DNA, the CDR3 is TGTGCCAGTAGTACCGGGACAGCAACTAATGAAAAACTGTTTTTT. As protein: CASSTGTATNEKLFF.